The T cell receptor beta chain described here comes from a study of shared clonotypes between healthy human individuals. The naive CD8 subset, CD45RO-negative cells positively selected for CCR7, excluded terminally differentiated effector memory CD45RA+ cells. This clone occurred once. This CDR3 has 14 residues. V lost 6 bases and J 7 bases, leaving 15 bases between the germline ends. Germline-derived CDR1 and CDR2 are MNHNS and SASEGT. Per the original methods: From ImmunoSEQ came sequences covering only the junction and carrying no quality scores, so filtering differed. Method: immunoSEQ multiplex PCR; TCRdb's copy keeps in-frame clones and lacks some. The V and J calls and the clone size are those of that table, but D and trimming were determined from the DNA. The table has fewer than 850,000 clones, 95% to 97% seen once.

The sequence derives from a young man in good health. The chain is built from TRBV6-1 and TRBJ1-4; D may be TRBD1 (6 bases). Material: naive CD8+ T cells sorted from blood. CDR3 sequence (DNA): TGTGCCAGCAGCCCTGGGGGCGGGGGTGAAAAACTGTTTTTT. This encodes CASSPGGGGEKLFF.